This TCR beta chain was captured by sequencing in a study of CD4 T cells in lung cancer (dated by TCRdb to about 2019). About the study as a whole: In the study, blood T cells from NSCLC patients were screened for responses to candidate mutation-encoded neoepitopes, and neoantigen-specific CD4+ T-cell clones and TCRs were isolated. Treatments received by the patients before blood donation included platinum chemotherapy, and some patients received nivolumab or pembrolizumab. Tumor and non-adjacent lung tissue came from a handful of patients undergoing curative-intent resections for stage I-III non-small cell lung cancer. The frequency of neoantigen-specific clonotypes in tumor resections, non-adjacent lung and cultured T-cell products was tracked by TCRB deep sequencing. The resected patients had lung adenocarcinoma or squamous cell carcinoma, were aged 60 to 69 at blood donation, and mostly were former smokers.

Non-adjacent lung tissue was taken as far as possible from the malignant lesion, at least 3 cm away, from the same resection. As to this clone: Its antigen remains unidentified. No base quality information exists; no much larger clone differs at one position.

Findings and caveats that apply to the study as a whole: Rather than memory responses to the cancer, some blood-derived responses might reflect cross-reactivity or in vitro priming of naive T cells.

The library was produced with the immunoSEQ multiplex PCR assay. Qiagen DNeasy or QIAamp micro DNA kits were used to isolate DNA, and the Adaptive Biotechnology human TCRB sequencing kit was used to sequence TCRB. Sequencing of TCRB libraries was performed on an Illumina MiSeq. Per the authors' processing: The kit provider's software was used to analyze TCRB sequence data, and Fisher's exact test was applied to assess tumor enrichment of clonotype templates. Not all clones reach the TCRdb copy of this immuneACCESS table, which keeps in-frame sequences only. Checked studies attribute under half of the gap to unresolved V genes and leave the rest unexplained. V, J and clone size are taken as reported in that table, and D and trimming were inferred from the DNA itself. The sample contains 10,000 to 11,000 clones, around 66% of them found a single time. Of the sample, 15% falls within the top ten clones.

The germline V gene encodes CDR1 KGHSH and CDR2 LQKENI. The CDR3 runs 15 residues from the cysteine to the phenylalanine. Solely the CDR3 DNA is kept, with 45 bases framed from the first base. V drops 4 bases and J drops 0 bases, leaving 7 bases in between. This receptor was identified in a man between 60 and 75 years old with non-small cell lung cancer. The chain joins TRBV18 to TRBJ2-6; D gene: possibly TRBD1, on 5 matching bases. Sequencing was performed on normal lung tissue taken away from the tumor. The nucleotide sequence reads TGTGCCAGCTCACGACAGAACTCTGGGGCCAACGTCCTGACTTTC. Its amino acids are CASSRQNSGANVLTF.